These T cell receptor beta chains were read from a single sample in a study of T-cell memory formation after mild COVID-19. TCRdb reanalysed the 5' RACE reads using MiXCR and keeps one entry per CDR3 protein. The profile covers roughly 99,000 distinct CDR3 sequences, with roughly an eighth appearing a single time and 39% taken by the ten largest. The sample taken for sequencing was PBMCs or a T cell subset sorted from them (not recorded which). The receptors were gathered from a man aged 18 to 30 who had mild COVID-19 (a few samples of this study predate the infection). Cell type and time point are not known. Both conserved end residues are part of each CDR3. The D gene is left open where the match is weak. A clone size is listed for some rows: how often the clone was seen (once, few, many), or a class if it is expanded.

J gene | clone size | D gene | V gene | CDR3 DNA | CDR3 protein
TRBJ1-1 | few | NA | TRBV7-9 | TGTGCCAGCAGCTTAGGGGGCCTCGGCACTGAAGCTTTCTTT | CASSLGGLGTEAFF
TRBJ2-7 | few | NA | TRBV20-1 | TGCAGTGCTAGAGACTCGTCCTACGAGCAGTACTTC | CSARDSSYEQYF
TRBJ2-7 | many | NA | TRBV29-1 | TGCAGCGTTGACGAACAGGGATCCTACGAGCAGTACTTC | CSVDEQGSYEQYF
TRBJ1-1 | NA | NA | TRBV6-6 | TGTGCCAGCAGCCCCCTTGAGAACACTGAAGCTTTCTTT | CASSPLENTEAFF
TRBJ2-7 | few | NA | TRBV6-6 | TGTGCCAGCAGTTATATAGGGGCCTACGAGCAGTACTTC | CASSYIGAYEQYF
TRBJ1-2 | NA | TRBD1 | TRBV24-1 | TGTGCCACCAGTGACACCACAGGGGGCCCGAGTCATGGCTACACCTTC | CATSDTTGGPSHGYTF
TRBJ2-1 | few | NA | TRBV2 | TGTGCCAGCAGTGAAATGGGGGATGAGCAGTTCTTC | CASSEMGDEQFF
TRBJ1-1 | few | NA | TRBV5-4 | TGTGCCAGCAGCTTGGCCGGGCAGAACACTGAAGCTTTCTTT | CASSLAGQNTEAFF
TRBJ2-5 | few | TRBD2 | TRBV6-2/TRBV6-3 | TGTGCCAGCAGTTACAGGGGACTAGGCAAACAAGAGACCCAGTACTTC | CASSYRGLGKQETQYF
TRBJ2-1 | many | TRBD1 | TRBV4-3 | TGCGCCAGCAGCCAAGAGGGACAGGGGTGGGATGAGCAGTTCTTC | CASSQEGQGWDEQFF
TRBJ2-3 | few | NA | TRBV27 | TGTGCCAGTGGGCGGAGGGGGACAGATACGCAGTATTTT | CASGRRGTDTQYF
TRBJ1-4 | few | NA | TRBV20-1 | TGCAGTGCTAGAGGGACGCATGCAACTAATGAAAAACTGTTTTTT | CSARGTHATNEKLFF
TRBJ1-6 | medium-sized | NA | TRBV9 | TGTGCCAGCACCTTATCGGGGTTAGGAGGACCCCTCCACTTT | CASTLSGLGGPLHF
TRBJ2-5 | NA | TRBD2 | TRBV7-2 | TGTGCCAGCAGCGAGCGGGGGACCCAAGAGACCCAGTACTTC | CASSERGTQETQYF
TRBJ1-6 | many | NA | TRBV12-3/TRBV12-4 | TGTGCCAGCAGTTTAGCGCTGGGCGTTTCCACACCGGGGAATTCACCCCTCCACTTT | CASSLALGVSTPGNSPLHF
TRBJ2-2 | few | NA | TRBV11-2 | TGTGCCAGCAGCTTAGTAGCGCCCCGCAACACCGGGGAGCTGTTTTTT | CASSLVAPRNTGELFF
TRBJ2-3 | NA | TRBD2 | TRBV2 | TGTGCCAGCACCGGGGCCGGGACTAGTGATACGCAGTATTTT | CASTGAGTSDTQYF
TRBJ2-1 | NA | NA | TRBV3-1 | TGTGCCAGCAGCCAAGAGCTTAAGAACAATGAGCAGTTCTTC | CASSQELKNNEQFF
TRBJ1-4 | NA | NA | TRBV5-4 | TGTGCCAGCAGCAGTGGGGGAAAACTGTTTTTT | CASSSGGKLFF
TRBJ2-5 | many | NA | TRBV7-2 | TGTGCCAGCAGCTGGGACTTAAAAGAGACCCAGTACTTC | CASSWDLKETQYF
TRBJ1-6 | few | NA | TRBV7-6 | TGTGCCAGCAGCTTAGAGTACCGCTCAGGATCACCCCTCCACTTT | CASSLEYRSGSPLHF
TRBJ2-2 | NA | TRBD1 | TRBV5-1 | TGCGCCAGCAGCCAGAGACAGGGGACCACCGGGGAGCTGTTTTTT | CASSQRQGTTGELFF
TRBJ2-3 | few | NA | TRBV6-2/TRBV6-3 | TGTGCCAGCAGAACACAGGGAGATACGCAGTATTTT | CASRTQGDTQYF
TRBJ2-7 | many | NA | TRBV4-1 | TGCGCCAGCAGCCAAGCGCAGGGGAGCTACGAGCAGTACTTC | CASSQAQGSYEQYF
TRBJ2-1 | few | TRBD2 | TRBV12-3/TRBV12-4 | TGTGCCAGCAGTTTTCCGGGGGGTCCGTGGGATGAGCAGTTCTTC | CASSFPGGPWDEQFF
TRBJ2-5 | NA | NA | TRBV5-1 | TGCGCCAGCAGCCTCCCCCCGGACCGGGGGCCCCACGGAGAGACCCAGTACTTC | CASSLPPDRGPHGETQYF
TRBJ1-5 | few | NA | TRBV19 | TGTGCCAGTTTGAGACAGAGCAATCAGCCCCAGCATTTT | CASLRQSNQPQHF
TRBJ2-2 | once | NA | TRBV6-2/TRBV6-3 | TGTGCCAGCAGTAATAGGCAGAGAACCGGGGAGCTGTTTTTT | CASSNRQRTGELFF
TRBJ2-3 | few | NA | TRBV9 | TGTGCCAGCAGCTTCTCCGGGACGTTTGTGGATACGCAGTATTTT | CASSFSGTFVDTQYF
TRBJ1-2 | NA | TRBD1 | TRBV4-2 | TGTGCCAGCAGTCCAGAAGCCGGGACAGGGGCAAACTATGGCTACACCTTC | CASSPEAGTGANYGYTF
TRBJ2-5 | many | TRBD2 | TRBV7-9 | TGTGCCAGCAGCTTATCCATGGCGGGGGGACAAGAGACCCAGTACTTC | CASSLSMAGGQETQYF
TRBJ2-1 | NA | NA | TRBV20-1 | TGCAGTGCTAGTGGACAGTCCCTCGGTGGTGAGCAGTTCTTC | CSASGQSLGGEQFF
TRBJ2-1 | few | TRBD2 | TRBV4-1 | TGCGCCAGCAGACCCGGGGCGGGGGGAAACAATGAGCAGTTCTTC | CASRPGAGGNNEQFF
TRBJ2-1 | few | TRBD1 | TRBV10-2 | TGCGCCAGCAGTGACGGCAGGGGGATCAATGAGCAGTTCTTC | CASSDGRGINEQFF
TRBJ2-2 | NA | NA | TRBV29-1 | TGCAGCGTTGAAGATCGTGGGTCCACCGGGGAGCTGTTTTTT | CSVEDRGSTGELFF
TRBJ1-4 | many | TRBD1 | TRBV13 | TGTGCCAGCAGCAAGACAGGGTTTGCTGAAAAACTGTTTTTT | CASSKTGFAEKLFF
TRBJ2-1 | few | NA | TRBV19 | TGTGCCAGTAGTATAGCACAGAGCTCCTACAATGAGCAGTTCTTC | CASSIAQSSYNEQFF
TRBJ1-2 | NA | NA | TRBV20-1 | TGCAGTGCTAGTCGGAGGGATTATGGCTACACCTTC | CSASRRDYGYTF
TRBJ2-7 | NA | NA | TRBV6-1 | TGTGCCAGCAGGGAGTACGAGCAGTACTTC | CASREYEQYF
TRBJ1-2 | NA | TRBD1 | TRBV6-5 | TGTGCCAGCAGAGGTGCCGGACAGGGCTTGGGCTACACCTTC | CASRGAGQGLGYTF
TRBJ2-7 | few | TRBD1 | TRBV30 | TGTGCCTGGGAGAATCCCGGGACAGAGATGTACGAGCAGTACTTC | CAWENPGTEMYEQYF
TRBJ1-5 | NA | NA | TRBV7-2 | TGTGCCAGCAGCAAAGTAAATCAGCCCCAGCATTTT | CASSKVNQPQHF
TRBJ2-1 | NA | NA | TRBV30 | TGTGCCTGGAACGCCGACCGGAGCTCCTACAATGAGCAGTTCTTC | CAWNADRSSYNEQFF
TRBJ2-6 | NA | TRBD1 | TRBV4-3 | TGCGCCAGCAGCCAAGCTACAGGGGGGACATCTGGGGCCAACGTCCTGACTTTC | CASSQATGGTSGANVLTF
TRBJ2-3 | NA | NA | TRBV6-5 | TGTGCCAGCAGTTACTCAGGGTACATCCGGGATACGCAGTATTTT | CASSYSGYIRDTQYF
TRBJ2-1 | NA | NA | TRBV6-5 | TGTGCCAGCAGTTACTCGGCCGGGACCGAGGTGCACAATGAGCAGTTCTTC | CASSYSAGTEVHNEQFF
TRBJ2-3 | NA | NA | TRBV12-3/TRBV12-4 | TGTGCCAGCAGCTATGGACTCGTGGGGGATACGCAGTATTTT | CASSYGLVGDTQYF
TRBJ2-3 | many | NA | TRBV5-6 | TGTGCCAGCAGCTTGTCATCAGGGTGGAGCACAGATACGCAGTATTTT | CASSLSSGWSTDTQYF
TRBJ2-4 | few | NA | TRBV11-2 | TGTGCCAGCAGCTTAAGAGGGGCGGGCATTCAGTACTTC | CASSLRGAGIQYF
TRBJ1-4 | few | NA | TRBV20-1 | TGCAGTGCTAGAGATCTCAGGGGCGGAGAAAAACTGTTTTTT | CSARDLRGGEKLFF
TRBJ2-1 | NA | NA | TRBV12-3/TRBV12-4 | TGTGCCAGCAGTTCTAGCAGCGTGCCCTTTTTCTTC | CASSSSSVPFFF
TRBJ2-5 | few | TRBD1 | TRBV12-3/TRBV12-4 | TGTGCCAGCAGTTTCACGGACAGGGGGGGAGAGACCCAGTACTTC | CASSFTDRGGETQYF
TRBJ2-7 | few | TRBD1 | TRBV5-6 | TGTGCCAGCAGCTTAGTTGGGACAGTTTACCTCGAGCAGTACTTC | CASSLVGTVYLEQYF
TRBJ2-7 | few | NA | TRBV10-3 | TGTGCCATCAGTGAGCCTACTAGGGACGTATCCTTGGAGCAGTACTTC | CAISEPTRDVSLEQYF
TRBJ2-3 | few | TRBD2 | TRBV7-9 | TGTGCCAGCAGCGCCACTAGCGGGGGCCCAGATACGCAGTATTTT | CASSATSGGPDTQYF
TRBJ2-3 | NA | NA | TRBV7-7 | TGTGCTAGCAGCTTAAGGTCCGGGGGCGGCACAGATACGCAGTATTTT | CASSLRSGGGTDTQYF
TRBJ1-2 | NA | NA | TRBV29-1 | TGCAGCGTTGAAGAGCTTAAAGGGGGGGTCTATGGCTACACCTTC | CSVEELKGGVYGYTF
TRBJ2-3 | NA | TRBD2 | TRBV29-1 | TGCAGCGTCGCCGGTGGGGCTAGCGGGTACACAGATACGCAGTATTTT | CSVAGGASGYTDTQYF
TRBJ2-5 | many | NA | TRBV6-2/TRBV6-3 | TGTGCCAGCAGTTGGGGGACGCCAGAGACCCAGTACTTC | CASSWGTPETQYF
TRBJ2-5 | NA | NA | TRBV6-2/TRBV6-3 | TGTGCCAGCAGTTACAGTAGCGCCCAATACCAAGAGACCCAGTACTTC | CASSYSSAQYQETQYF